The 24 T cell receptor beta chains in this list originate from one sample, sequenced in a study of T cells in Graves' hyperthyroidism and ophthalmopathy. Researchers took RNA transcripts and amplified the TCR beta CDR3 regions from them. Carried out on the TCR CDR3, a first-round RT-PCR used the HTBI primer set. TCRdb independently ran MiXCR on the multiplex PCR reads; one entry per CDR3 protein. Here the sample spans about 600,000 distinct CDR3 sequences, approximately 14% being singletons. Sequenced sample: blood. The receptors stem from a woman aged 18-29 years with Graves' ophthalmopathy.

This clonotype was found many times. The chain combines TRBV6-1 with TRBJ1-1, with 7 bases identical to TRBD1. CDR3 size: 14 residues. Germline lookup yields CDR1 MNHNS and CDR2 SASEGT. With 5 bases clipped from V and 6 bases from J, the junction kept 9 bases outside the gene matches. Written as DNA, the CDR3 is TGTGCCAGCAGTCGAGGACAGGTAGAGGCTGAAGCTTTCTTT. Residues: CASSRGQVEAEAFF.

This rearrangement joins TRBV12-3 or TRBV12-4 to TRBJ2-1, with TRBD1 matching over 10 bases. This CDR3 has 16 residues. Unmatched junction bases numbered 9, after V lost 6 bases and J lost 4 bases. The CDR3 DNA reads TGTGCCAGCAGCTTCACCGGGACAGGGGAATACAATGAGCAGTTCTTC. It encodes CASSFTGTGEYNEQFF.

There are many counts of this clonotype. V usage is TRBV7-2 and J usage is TRBJ2-1, with D perhaps TRBD2 (6 bases). Germline assignment: CDR1 SGHTA and CDR2 FQGNSA. The CDR3 sequence is 13 residues long. V was clipped by 1 base and J by 8 bases, with 9 bases between them. Here the CDR3 reads CASSLVWGDEQFF. The CDR3 DNA is TGTGCCAGCAGCTTAGTGTGGGGGGATGAGCAGTTCTTC.

This clonotype was seen at least ten times. The V and J genes are TRBV11-2 and TRBJ2-1, with a possible D match to TRBD1 (5 bases). The CDR3 is 14 amino acids. Trimming shortened V by 3 bases and J by 6 bases, and 12 bases separated the two germline ends. The germline gives CDR1 SGHAT, CDR2 FQNNGV. Here the CDR3 DNA reads TGTGCCAGCAGCTTCTCCTCGACAGCCAATGAGCAGTTCTTC. Its protein product is CASSFSSTANEQFF.

The rearrangement links TRBV18 to TRBJ2-7, with 9 bases fitting TRBD2. In germline, CDR1 is KGHSH, CDR2 LQKENI. Trimming at V came to 0 bases and at J to 3 bases, leaving 3 bases not matched to a gene. The CDR3 runs to 15 residues. The CDR3 DNA reads TGTGCCAGCTCACCACCTGGGACTAGCCACTACGAGCAGTACTTC. This codes for CASSPPGTSHYEQYF.

This clonotype was seen at least ten times. The chain couples TRBV11-3 to TRBJ2-1; D is ambiguous. The length of the CDR3 is 13 residues. Germline assignment: CDR1 SGHNT and CDR2 YENEEA. V lost 0 bases and J 4 bases, leaving 4 bases between the germline ends. CDR3 loop: CASSLESYNEQFF. In nucleotides, the CDR3 is TGTGCCAGCAGCTTAGAGAGTTACAATGAGCAGTTCTTC.

The gene calls are TRBV7-9 and TRBJ1-6; 8 bases line up with TRBD1. The V gene's germline CDR1 is SEHNR and CDR2 FQNEAQ (reference sequence). Trimming at V came to 4 bases and at J to 8 bases, leaving 7 bases not matched to a gene. The CDR3 covers 15 residues. The CDR3 spells CASSSNQGAYSPLHF. The CDR3 nucleotides are TGTGCCAGCAGCTCGAATCAGGGGGCGTATTCACCCCTCCACTTT.

The V gene is TRBV7-9, the J gene TRBJ1-1, with D tentatively TRBD1 (5 bases). The CDR3 loop spans 14 amino acids. V was clipped by 6 bases and J by 2 bases, with 13 bases between them. Germline-derived CDR1 and CDR2 are SEHNR and FQNEAQ (reference sequence). The CDR3 region has the DNA TGTGCCAGCAGACCGAGTGACAGCAACACTGAAGCTTTCTTT. Amino acid sequence: CASRPSDSNTEAFF.

This clonotype was observed many times. This chain's CDR3 is CASSFSLAGVSGELFF. The CDR3 DNA reads TGTGCCAGCAGTTTTAGCCTAGCGGGAGTTTCCGGGGAGCTGTTTTTT. The chain uses TRBV28 and TRBJ2-2; 10 bases agree with TRBD2. V was pared by 3 bases and J by 6 bases, with 7 bases of the junction left unmatched. Germline V CDR1 and CDR2: MDHEN, SYDVKM. CDR3 size: 16 residues.

The gene calls are TRBV18 and TRBJ2-3, with TRBD1 matching over 8 bases. CDR1 and CDR2 from the germline V gene are KGHSH and LQKENI. Trimming took 2 bases from V and 1 from J; bases not matched to a gene: 5. The CDR3 covers 16 residues. CDR3 bases: TGTGCCAGCTCACCAGGGGACAGGTTCGGCACAGATACGCAGTATTTT. Protein product: CASSPGDRFGTDTQYF.

There are many counts of this clonotype. This chain links TRBV28 with TRBJ2-3; 9 nucleotides align to TRBD2. V was pared by 10 bases and J by 3 bases, with 5 bases of the junction left unmatched. Germline V gene lookup returns CDR1 MDHEN and CDR2 SYDVKM. The CDR3 extends over 13 amino acids. The CDR3 DNA sequence: TGTGCCATCAATACTAGCGGGACAGATACGCAGTATTTT. It specifies CAINTSGTDTQYF.

This clonotype was recorded many times. V is TRBV2 and J is TRBJ2-2, with D possibly TRBD1 on 8 matching bases. The germline V gene has CDR1 SNHLY and CDR2 FYNNEI. CDR3 length: 15 residues. V lost 6 bases and J lost 6, with 17 bases in between. CDR3 region: CASRANTGGAGELFF. The CDR3 bases are TGTGCCAGCAGGGCCAACACAGGGGGGGCCGGGGAGCTGTTTTTT.

This clonotype was picked up a small number of times. This sequence joins TRBV4-1 and TRBJ2-1; D gene uncertain. The CDR3 runs to 15 residues. V lost 0 bases and J 10 bases, leaving 16 bases between the germline ends. Germline CDR1 reads MGHRA; CDR2 reads YSYEKL. CDR3 DNA sequence: TGCGCCAGCAGCCAAGAACTTACTCAGTCAAACGAGCAGTTCTTC. It yields the protein CASSQELTQSNEQFF.

This clonotype was seen ten or more times. The CDR3 sequence: CASSRRDRQYEQYF. The DNA for the CDR3 is TGTGCCAGCAGTCGCCGGGACAGGCAATACGAGCAGTACTTC. The chain joins TRBV12-3 or TRBV12-4 to TRBJ2-7; TRBD1 matches at 8 bases. J gave up 4 bases and V 5 bases, and 7 bases lay outside the gene matches. The CDR3 sequence is 14 residues long.

The sample holds a few counts of this clonotype. The rearrangement links TRBV29-1 to TRBJ1-2; 10 bases are a match to TRBD1. V was pared by 1 base and J by 6 bases, with 5 bases of the junction left unmatched. Germline V gene data show CDR1 as SQVTM and CDR2 as ANQGSEA. CDR3 size: 14 residues. The CDR3 nucleotides are TGCAGCGTTGAAGCTGGGGACAGGGGAGATGGCTACACCTTC. Protein: CSVEAGDRGDGYTF.

This clonotype was counted ten times or more. The V gene is TRBV28, the J gene TRBJ2-7; a possible D gene is TRBD1 (9 bases). CDR3 length: 21 residues. Germline CDR1 and CDR2: MDHEN and SYDVKM. Trimming took off 0 bases at V and 2 bases at J, with 29 bases between the two ends. The CDR3 DNA reads as TGTGCCAGCAGTTTATGCTGTTTAGAGTTTCGGGAGGGACAGGGCCCCTACGAGCAGTACTTC. Translation gives CASSLCCLEFREGQGPYEQYF.

This clonotype turned up a few times. The J gene is TRBJ1-5, the V gene TRBV20-1; D gene ambiguous. The V and J ends lost 0 bases and 5 bases respectively, with 8 bases between them. CDR3 size: 13 residues. The germline CDR1 and CDR2 sequences are DFQATT and SNEGSKA (reference sequence). CDR3 amino acids: CSARDPQYQPQHF. Written as DNA, the CDR3 is TGCAGTGCTAGAGACCCCCAATATCAGCCCCAGCATTTT.

At least ten counts were recorded for this clonotype. The CDR3 region has the DNA TGTGCCAGCAGCGTAGACGCAGGGGGGATGAACACTGAAGCTTTCTTT. Residues: CASSVDAGGMNTEAFF. V gene TRBV9 combines with J gene TRBJ1-1; 7 positions match TRBD1. Germline loops: CDR1 SGDLS, CDR2 YYNGEE. The V segment lost 0 bases and the J segment 0 bases; nucleotides outside the gene matches: 5. The CDR3 sequence is 16 residues long.

This clonotype was detected many times. The chain is built from TRBV24-1 and TRBJ2-1; 7 bases fit TRBD2. This CDR3 comprises 16 residues. Germline V gene data show CDR1 as KGHDR and CDR2 as SFDVKD. V was pared by 1 base and J by 1 base, with 3 bases of the junction left unmatched. The CDR3 DNA sequence: TGTGCCACCAGTGATTTCGACGGGAGGTCCTACAATGAGCAGTTCTTC. Translating gives CATSDFDGRSYNEQFF.

In its sample, this clonotype was seen many times. The chain links TRBV3-1 to TRBJ2-3, with D tentatively TRBD1 or TRBD2 (5 bases each). Germline V gives CDR1 LGHDT, CDR2 YNNKEL (reference sequence). V was shortened by 10 bases and J by 7 bases, with 18 bases between the two germline ends. The CDR3 is 13 residues long. CDR3 protein: CATTGLELHTQYF. For the CDR3, the DNA is TGTGCCACCACGGGGCTCGAGCTACATACGCAGTATTTT.

This clonotype occurred many times. The genes are TRBV7-2 and TRBJ2-1; 10 nucleotides match TRBD1. CDR3 length equals 15 residues. Trimming took 4 bases from V and 4 from J; bases not matched to a gene: 4. From germline, CDR1 is SGHTA and CDR2 FQGNSA. Here the CDR3 reads CASSSRQGAYNEQFF. In DNA, the CDR3 is TGTGCCAGCAGCTCTAGACAGGGGGCGTACAATGAGCAGTTCTTC. The variable domain in full, completed from reference TRBV7-2 and TRBJ2-1, reads GAGVSQSPSNKVTEKGKDVELRCDPISGHTALYWYRQSLGQGLEFLIYFQGNSAPDKSGLPSDRFSAERTGGSVSTLTIQRTQQEDSAVYLCASSSRQGAYNEQFFGPGTRLTVL.

This chain links TRBV6-1 with TRBJ2-4, with D perhaps TRBD1 or TRBD2 (7 bases each). V gave up 7 bases and J gave up 7 bases, with 14 bases separating them. In germline, CDR1 is MNHNS, CDR2 SASEGT. The CDR3 loop spans 13 amino acids. CDR3 region: CASTAGGGNIQYF. The CDR3 DNA reads TGTGCCAGCACCGCAGGGGGGGGGAACATTCAGTACTTC.

This clonotype has a count of ten or more. This chain uses TRBV12-3 or TRBV12-4 with TRBJ1-1; possible D gene TRBD1, 5 bases. Deletions cut 5 bases from V and 0 bases from J, with 22 bases between. CDR3 length: 18 amino acids. As DNA, the CDR3 is TGTGCCAGCAGTCCGAGTAGGGGCGCTCTGGGTATGAACACTGAAGCTTTCTTT. Translated: CASSPSRGALGMNTEAFF.

The chain combines TRBV27 with TRBJ2-2; 9 bases fit TRBD1. Germline CDR1 is MNHEY and CDR2 is SMNVEV (reference sequence). V was clipped by 3 bases and J by 7 bases; unmatched bases: 9. This CDR3 is built from 16 residues. CDR3 loop: CASSFRRTGGGGELFF. The CDR3 DNA sequence: TGTGCCAGCAGTTTTCGGCGAACAGGGGGCGGCGGGGAGCTGTTTTTT.